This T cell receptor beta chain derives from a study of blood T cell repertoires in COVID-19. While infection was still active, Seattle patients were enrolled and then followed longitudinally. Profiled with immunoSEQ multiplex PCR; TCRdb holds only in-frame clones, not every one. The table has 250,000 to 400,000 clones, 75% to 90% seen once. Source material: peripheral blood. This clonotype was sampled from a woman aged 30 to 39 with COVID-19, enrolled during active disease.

CDR3 sequence reads: CASSPRLRDGYTF. CDR3 coding DNA: TGTGCCAGCAGCCCACGTTTAAGAGATGGCTACACCTTC. V usage is TRBV14 and J usage is TRBJ1-2; D not certain. CDR1 is SGHDN, CDR2 FVKESK, per germline. Trimming took off 4 bases at V and 6 bases at J, with 12 bases between the two ends. The CDR3 consists of 13 residues.